Below are 11 T cell receptor beta chains sequenced from a single sample in a study of cytomegalovirus exposure and HLA in healthy donors. Primers: 60 Vbeta forward and 13 Jbeta reverse. Data came from immunoSEQ multiplex PCR; TCRdb stores just in-frame clones and leaves some out. The table records some 85,000 clones, over 60% of them present only once. Material: PBMCs. All receptors derive from a woman aged 35 to 49 in good health and CMV-seropositive.

V and J are TRBV29-1 and TRBJ2-3; perhaps TRBD1 as D (7 bases). The CDR3 sequence is 15 residues long. Germline V gene data show CDR1 as SQVTM and CDR2 as ANQGSEA. Deletions cut 0 bases from V and 4 bases from J, with 14 bases between. The CDR3 DNA reads as TGCAGCGTTGAAGATCAGGGGGGTTGGGCAGATACGCAGTATTTT. It codes for CSVEDQGGWADTQYF.

The chain combines TRBV7-2 with TRBJ2-7; the D is unclear. Trimming took 5 bases from V and 4 from J, leaving 12 bases between them. CDR3 length: 13 residues. Looked up from germline, CDR1 is SGHTA and CDR2 is FQGNSA. The CDR3 coding sequence is TGTGCCAGCAGCCTTACCCGAGAGTACGAGCAGTACTTC. Amino acids: CASSLTREYEQYF.

J is TRBJ2-1 and V is TRBV7-2; 7 nucleotides line up with TRBD2. V was pared by 5 bases and J by 4 bases, with 5 bases of the junction left unmatched. This CDR3 has 14 amino acids. The germline gives CDR1 SGHTA, CDR2 FQGNSA. The CDR3 region is CASSVLAYYNEQFF. CDR3 bases: TGTGCCAGCAGCGTACTAGCGTATTACAATGAGCAGTTCTTC.

The gene calls are TRBV28 and TRBJ2-1, with a weak D call TRBD2 (6 bases). V lost 3 bases and J lost 1, with 16 bases in between. The CDR3 runs 17 residues. Germline assignment: CDR1 MDHEN and CDR2 SYDVKM. CDR3 loop: CASSFVLGGVSYNEQFF. DNA of the CDR3: TGTGCCAGCAGTTTCGTCCTCGGCGGGGTTTCCTACAATGAGCAGTTCTTC.

In regard to this clone: This CDR3 is also generated by other DNA sequences in the sample. The chain recombines TRBV9 with TRBJ2-3; D might be TRBD2 (6 bases). V lost 1 base and J 0 bases, leaving 6 bases between the germline ends. The germline V gene has CDR1 SGDLS and CDR2 YYNGEE. There are 14 residues in the CDR3. The CDR3 loop is CASSVSGSTDTQYF. The CDR3 bases are TGTGCCAGCAGCGTAAGCGGGAGCACAGATACGCAGTATTTT.

The rearrangement uses TRBV4-3 and TRBJ2-6; 10 bases match TRBD2. Germline values: CDR1 LGHNA, CDR2 YSLEER. The CDR3 is 18 amino acids. After removal of 1 base from V and 0 bases from J, the junction contained 3 bases not matched to a gene. Here the CDR3 DNA reads TGCGCCAGCAGCCAAGGTGCTAGCGGGGGCTCTGGGGCCAACGTCCTGACTTTC. It specifies CASSQGASGGSGANVLTF.

This sequence joins TRBV5-1 and TRBJ2-2; 9 positions match TRBD2. This CDR3 contains 19 residues. The trim removed 6 bases at V and 3 bases at J, leaving 18 bases unmatched. Germline CDR1 reads SGHRS; CDR2 reads YFSETQ. In nucleotides, the CDR3 is TGCGCCAGCACCGTTCGAGGTTACCGCTTAGCGGGAGACACCGGGGAGCTGTTTTTT. Residues: CASTVRGYRLAGDTGELFF.

The chain combines TRBV10-3 with TRBJ2-1, with 10 bases matching TRBD2. CDR1 is ENHRY and CDR2 is SYGVKD in the germline V gene. There are 14 residues in the CDR3. V dropped 10 bases and J dropped 6; count of bases not matched to a gene: 9. The CDR3 loop reads CASNEASGSNEQFF. CDR3 nucleotides: TGTGCCAGCAATGAGGCTAGCGGGAGCAATGAGCAGTTCTTC.

The chain combines TRBV6-5 with TRBJ1-5, with D unclear. This CDR3 comprises 15 residues. V was cut by 0 bases and J by 0 bases, with 6 bases left in between. Germline V gene sequence: CDR1 MNHEY, CDR2 SVGAGI. The CDR3 loop is CASSYSRYSNQPQHF. The CDR3 DNA is TGTGCCAGCAGTTACTCCCGGTATAGCAATCAGCCCCAGCATTTT.

The chain has TRBV15 and TRBJ2-1, with a possible D match to TRBD2 (6 bases). CDR3 length: 15 amino acids. Germline CDR1 is LNHNV and CDR2 is YYDKDF (reference sequence). Trimming left V 1 base short and J 6 bases short, with 13 bases between. As DNA, the CDR3 is TGTGCCACCAGCAGAGCCGGGAGTGGGCCCAATGAGCAGTTCTTC. Translated, it gives CATSRAGSGPNEQFF.

This clone was observed once. The germline gene is not matched at one end of the junction; a read error may be the cause. The rearrangement joins TRBV27 to TRBJ2-5; D is ambiguous. Looked up from germline, CDR1 is MNHEY and CDR2 is SMNVEV (reference sequence). This CDR3 spans 13 amino acids. The CDR3 here is CASSLRGQGTQYF. CDR3 nucleotide sequence: TGTGCCAGCAGTTTACGAGGCCAAGGGACCCAGTACTTC.